Presented here are 20 T cell receptor beta chains from one specimen sequenced in a study of blood T cell repertoires in COVID-19. Using immunoSEQ multiplex PCR, the repertoire was profiled, and TCRdb retains in-frame clones only, with some absent. The sample lists about 480,000 clones; roughly 90% were seen once. The sample comprised peripheral blood. The receptors were sampled from a woman aged 25-40 years with acute or convalescent COVID-19.

The rearrangement joins TRBV6-5 to TRBJ2-3, with TRBD2 matching over 8 bases. The germline gives CDR1 MNHEY, CDR2 SVGAGI. V lost 10 bases, J lost 6 bases, and 12 bases stayed unmatched. This CDR3 comprises 14 residues. CDR3 sequence reads: CATSKRGLGDTQYF. The CDR3, as DNA: TGTGCCACTTCAAAGCGGGGGCTCGGGGATACGCAGTATTTT.

The V call is TRBV27, the J call TRBJ2-4; 7 positions agree with TRBD1. Germline V gene lookup returns CDR1 MNHEY and CDR2 SMNVEV (reference sequence). With 6 bases clipped from V and 0 bases from J, the junction kept 14 bases outside the gene matches. The CDR3 extends over 18 amino acids. The CDR3 DNA reads as TGTGCCAGCAGGGGGGACAGTTGGGGAGTCGGAGCCAAAAACATTCAGTACTTC. Its translation is CASRGDSWGVGAKNIQYF.

V gene TRBV4-2 combines with J gene TRBJ2-3; a weak D match, TRBD2 (6 bases). Trimming took 0 bases from V and 3 from J, leaving 13 bases between them. This CDR3 is built from 16 residues. Germline assignment: CDR1 LGHNA and CDR2 YNFKEQ. The DNA of the CDR3 is TGTGCCAGCAGCCAAGAAAGGAGGGCTGGAACAGATACGCAGTATTTT. This codes for CASSQERRAGTDTQYF.

The genes are TRBV6-5 and TRBJ2-5; TRBD2 is a possible D gene (6 bases). CDR1 is MNHEY, CDR2 SVGAGI, per germline. V dropped 1 base and J dropped 2 bases, with 8 bases sitting between them. This CDR3 has 14 residues. CDR3 nucleotides: TGTGCCAGCAGTTACTTGGCGGGGCAAGAGACCCAGTACTTC. Its protein product is CASSYLAGQETQYF.

The rearrangement links TRBV9 to TRBJ2-1; 8 bases are shared with TRBD1. Losses at the gene ends were 0 bases for V and 7 bases for J; bases not matched to a gene: 9. Germline V CDR1 and CDR2: SGDLS, YYNGEE. The CDR3 consists of 16 residues. This CDR3 is CASSVVGQGALNEQFF. DNA of the CDR3: TGTGCCAGCAGCGTAGTTGGACAGGGTGCTTTGAATGAGCAGTTCTTC. The whole variable domain, filled in from reference TRBV9 and TRBJ2-1, reads DSGVTQTPKHLITATGQRVTLRCSPRSGDLSVYWYQQSLDQGLQFLIQYYNGEERAKGNILERFSAQQFPDLHSELNLSSLELGDSALYFCASSVVGQGALNEQFFGPGTRLTVL.

The rearrangement links TRBV4-1 to TRBJ2-3; D remains unclear. Germline values: CDR1 MGHRA, CDR2 YSYEKL. Trimming shortened V by 1 base and J by 2 bases, and 7 bases separated the two germline ends. The CDR3 is made up of 14 amino acids. As DNA, the CDR3 is TGCGCCAGCAGCCAAGCTCAGAACACAGATACGCAGTATTTT. Translating it yields CASSQAQNTDTQYF.

V is TRBV4-1 and J is TRBJ2-7; 7 bases are shared with TRBD1. V trimming: 5 bases; J trimming: 2 bases; junction bases outside the gene matches: 9. The CDR3 contains 15 residues. CDR1 MGHRA and CDR2 YSYEKL come from the germline V gene. The DNA of the CDR3 is TGCGCCAGCAGCTACCGACAGGGTTCCGCCTACGAGCAGTACTTC. It specifies CASSYRQGSAYEQYF.

The J gene is TRBJ1-3, the V gene TRBV5-4; 10 bases map to TRBD1. J was trimmed by 5 bases and V by 3 bases; bases with no gene match: 8. Germline values: CDR1 SGHNT, CDR2 YYREEE (reference sequence). There are 16 residues in the CDR3. The CDR3 protein is CASSSKTGGVRNTIYF. The CDR3 nucleotides read TGTGCCAGCAGCTCGAAGACAGGGGGCGTAAGAAACACCATATATTTT.

The V call is TRBV6-5, the J call TRBJ2-2; possibly TRBD1 for D (5 bases). Trimming left V 3 bases short and J 6 bases short, with 14 bases between. Germline lookup yields CDR1 MNHEY and CDR2 SVGAGI. The CDR3 consists of 15 residues. The CDR3 reads CASSYQGRVPGELFF. The CDR3 DNA reads as TGTGCCAGCAGTTATCAGGGAAGGGTGCCCGGGGAGCTGTTTTTT.

The chain employs TRBV9 and TRBJ2-7; D is undetermined. CDR3 length: 14 residues. CDR1 is SGDLS and CDR2 is YYNGEE in the germline V gene. The germline V and J ends were trimmed by 0 bases and 2 bases, with 9 bases remaining between them. The CDR3 nucleotides are TGTGCCAGCAGCGTAGAAGCTCAAACCTACGAGCAGTACTTC. Its translation: CASSVEAQTYEQYF.

The rearrangement joins TRBV6-5 to TRBJ1-6; D is undetermined. The CDR3 covers 13 residues. Deletions cut 0 bases from V and 7 bases from J, with 4 bases between. The germline V gene has CDR1 MNHEY and CDR2 SVGAGI. This CDR3 is CASSYSQNSPLHF. The CDR3, as DNA: TGTGCCAGCAGTTACTCACAGAATTCACCCCTCCACTTT.

The count of this clone is one. This chain connects TRBV19 to TRBJ2-4; a possible D gene is TRBD1 (5 bases). V was trimmed by 7 bases and J by 1 base, leaving 17 bases between them. This CDR3 has 16 residues. The germline V gene encodes CDR1 LNHDA and CDR2 SQIVND (reference sequence). CDR3 loop: CASNDSPVGAKNIQYF. DNA for the CDR3: TGTGCCAGTAACGACAGTCCGGTGGGTGCCAAAAACATTCAGTACTTC.

The rearrangement joins TRBV6-6 to TRBJ1-4, with 8 nucleotides matching TRBD1. This CDR3 region has 14 residues. Germline V gene data show CDR1 as MNHNY and CDR2 as SVGAGI (reference sequence). J lost 7 bases, V lost 4 bases, and 5 bases had no gene match. The CDR3 nucleotides read TGTGCCAGCAGTTCACCCGGGACAGGTGAAAAACTGTTTTTT. Protein sequence: CASSSPGTGEKLFF.

The chain recombines TRBV24-1 with TRBJ2-1, with a weak D call TRBD1 (6 bases). There are 13 residues in the CDR3. In germline, CDR1 is KGHDR, CDR2 SFDVKD. Deletions cut 8 bases from V and 3 bases from J, with 10 bases between. The CDR3 here is CATTGHNYNEQFF. The CDR3 DNA sequence: TGTGCCACCACGGGACACAACTACAATGAGCAGTTCTTC.

The V gene is TRBV2, the J gene TRBJ2-7; no reliable D call. CDR1 and CDR2 (germline): SNHLY, FYNNEI. The V gene lost 6 bases and the J gene lost 3 bases, with 18 bases spanning the gap. The CDR3 is 15 amino acids. CDR3 coding DNA: TGTGCCAGCAGAGCCGATAGCTTTTTCGACTACGAGCAGTACTTC. Its translation is CASRADSFFDYEQYF.

The rearrangement joins TRBV2 to TRBJ2-7; D is undetermined. V lost 6 bases, J lost 2 bases, and 11 bases lay in between. Germline V gene lookup returns CDR1 SNHLY and CDR2 FYNNEI. There are 13 residues in the CDR3. CDR3 sequence: CASRPSPPYEQYF. The CDR3 DNA sequence: TGTGCCAGCAGGCCTAGTCCACCCTACGAGCAGTACTTC.

The chain recombines TRBV4-1 with TRBJ1-2; 8 positions match TRBD1. This CDR3 has 17 amino acids. The ends lost 0 bases at V and 8 bases at J; junction bases unmatched: 14. Germline loops: CDR1 MGHRA, CDR2 YSYEKL. CDR3 nucleotides: TGCGCCAGCAGCCAAGATGTGTCAGGGGGCGCCGATTGGGGCTACACCTTC. Its translation: CASSQDVSGGADWGYTF.

The J gene is TRBJ2-3, the V gene TRBV27; D is possibly TRBD2 (5 bases). This CDR3 spans 13 amino acids. Germline V gene data show CDR1 as MNHEY and CDR2 as SMNVEV (reference sequence). With 1 base removed from V and 6 bases from J, the gap between germline ends came to 8 bases. CDR3 sequence (DNA): TGTGCCAGCAGTTTATGGCCGGGGGATACGCAGTATTTT. This translates into CASSLWPGDTQYF.

This sequence joins TRBV27 and TRBJ1-5, with 8 bases fitting TRBD1. This CDR3 region has 15 residues. Per germline, CDR1 MNHEY and CDR2 SMNVEV (reference sequence). Trimming cost V 5 bases and J 7 bases; bases outside gene matches: 10. CDR3 protein: CASSPTPTGDQPQHF. The CDR3 DNA sequence: TGTGCCAGCAGTCCTACCCCGACAGGGGACCAGCCCCAGCATTTT.

The V and J genes are TRBV10-3 and TRBJ1-2; D may be TRBD1 (6 bases). V gave up 10 bases and J gave up 8 bases, with 17 bases separating them. This CDR3 comprises 12 residues. In germline, CDR1 is ENHRY, CDR2 SYGVKD. The CDR3 region is CATLQGSTGYTF. In DNA form, the CDR3 reads TGTGCCACCTTACAGGGTTCCACCGGCTACACCTTC.